This T cell receptor beta chain appears in the sequencing data of a study of shared clonotypes between healthy human individuals. Study background: Each donor had three CD4 naive, three CD4 memory, two CD8 naive and one CD8 memory plate. Study-level results: Among donors, sharing of clonotypes was expected to be affected by sequencing depth.

About this clone itself: Its target is unknown.

The CDR3 is 19 residues long. With V trimmed by 5 bases and J by 2 bases, 14 bases remained unmatched. Looked up from germline, CDR1 is SGHVS and CDR2 is FQNEAQ. The study ran the assay at deep level. Here immunoSEQ multiplex PCR was the method, and the copy in TCRdb shows in-frame clones only, minus some. The data show roughly 660,000 clones, with around 90% seen just once and roughly 36% held by the top ten. With CCR7-negative CD45RA+ TemRA cells, CD45RO+ cells were combined in CD8 memory. The origin of this receptor is a man aged 18 to 29 in good health. Some clones in this sample may be carry-over from other donors' samples. Sequenced input: memory CD8+ T cells from PBMCs. The subset denotes: CD45RO+ cells pooled with CCR7-negative TemRA cells. This chain joins TRBV7-8 and TRBJ2-3; 12 nucleotides align to TRBD1. The CDR3 sequence: CASSRLGQGALYPTDTQYF. The CDR3 coding sequence is TGTGCCAGCAGCCGACTGGGACAGGGGGCCCTTTATCCCACAGATACGCAGTATTTT. Supplemented by reference TRBV7-8 and TRBJ2-3, the full variable domain reads GAGVSQSPRYKVAKRGQDVALRCDPISGHVSLFWYQQALGQGPEFLTYFQNEAQLDKSGLPSDRFFAERPEGSVSTLKIQRTQQEDSAVYLCASSRLGQGALYPTDTQYFGPGTRLTVL.